These 14 T cell receptor beta chains were all obtained from the same sample, sequenced in a study of T cells in Graves' hyperthyroidism and ophthalmopathy (dated by TCRdb to the late 2010s). Libraries came from multiplex PCR. The sequencing machine was an Illumina HiSeq 2000. TCR beta CDR3 regions were amplified from RNA transcripts. The TCR CDR3 was subjected to a first round of RT-PCR using the HTBI primer set and the Qiagen OneStep RT-PCR kit. TCRdb redid the processing of the public reads, applying fastp at Q25 and MiXCR, and retained in-frame beta chains. Each CDR3 protein gets just one entry, which takes the most common genes and DNA from the rows behind it. In all, the sample holds 700,000 to 950,000 distinct CDR3 sequences, and around 40% of those were seen once. The ten largest clones add up to around a third of the sample. The sequencing input was blood. All receptors derive from a woman aged 40 to 49 with Graves' hyperthyroidism.

The V gene is TRBV5-6, the J gene TRBJ2-7, with a possible D match to TRBD2 (6 bases). Germline CDR1 is SGHDT and CDR2 is YYEEEE. The CDR3 consists of 13 residues. V was cut by 3 bases and J by 6 bases, with 13 bases left in between. The CDR3 DNA is TGTGCCAGCAGCTCCCCGGCGGGGAGCGAGCAGTACTTC. This encodes CASSSPAGSEQYF.

This rearrangement joins TRBV7-9 to TRBJ1-5; 11 nucleotides line up with TRBD1. Per the germline V gene, CDR1 is SEHNR and CDR2 is FQNEAQ (reference sequence). The ends lost 5 bases at V and 6 bases at J; junction bases unmatched: 12. The CDR3 totals 17 residues. CDR3 bases: TGTGCCAGCAGCCCCGGGGAGGGGACAGGGGGTTTTCAGCCCCAGCATTTT. Translated, it gives CASSPGEGTGGFQPQHF.

This clonotype came up a few times. The rearrangement joins TRBV6-5 to TRBJ1-2; D ambiguous. The CDR3 totals 13 residues. V was pared by 6 bases and J by 7 bases, with 15 bases between. Germline assignment: CDR1 MNHEY and CDR2 SVGAGI. The CDR3 sequence: CASSVPINRGYTF. The CDR3 nucleotides read TGTGCCAGCAGCGTACCAATAAACCGTGGCTACACCTTC.

This clonotype was counted only a few times. The chain carries TRBV6-5 and TRBJ2-2; tentatively, D is TRBD1 (6 bases). This CDR3 has 16 amino acids. Germline CDR1 reads MNHEY; CDR2 reads SVGAGI. V was shortened by 0 bases and J by 3 bases, with 11 bases between the two germline ends. The DNA of the CDR3 is TGTGCCAGCAGTTACTCCGGGGCAGGGGACACCGGGGAGCTGTTTTTT. The encoded protein is CASSYSGAGDTGELFF.

The chain uses TRBV19 and TRBJ1-3; 12 bases are shared with TRBD1. The germline gives CDR1 LNHDA, CDR2 SQIVND (reference sequence). V shed 6 bases and J 5 bases; nucleotides not matched to a gene: 14. The CDR3 sequence is 18 residues long. Written as DNA, the CDR3 is TGTGCCAGTAGGGAACTCCTTTCAGGGACAGGGGGCCGAAACACCATATATTTT. It yields the protein CASRELLSGTGGRNTIYF.

This rearrangement joins TRBV29-1 to TRBJ1-5, with 8 bases aligning to TRBD1. Germline V gene sequence: CDR1 SQVTM, CDR2 ANQGSEA. Unmatched junction bases numbered 0, after V lost 7 bases and J lost 1 base. This CDR3 spans 12 amino acids. The chain's CDR3 is CSGQGSNQPQHF. As DNA, the CDR3 is TGCAGCGGACAGGGGAGCAATCAGCCCCAGCATTTT.

This clonotype turned up a few times. This chain links TRBV6-1 with TRBJ1-1; possible D gene TRBD1, 5 bases. Looked up from germline, CDR1 is MNHNS and CDR2 is SASEGT. The CDR3 spans 14 residues. Trimming cost V 5 bases and J 5 bases, with 15 bases left between them. The CDR3 DNA reads as TGTGCCAGCAGTTATCTTCGGGCAGGGACTGAAGCTTTCTTT. Its protein product is CASSYLRAGTEAFF.

The rearrangement joins TRBV20-1 to TRBJ2-7; 10 bases are a match to TRBD2. The CDR3 is 13 amino acids. Germline V gene sequence: CDR1 DFQATT, CDR2 SNEGSKA (reference sequence). V dropped 6 bases and J dropped 4; count of bases not matched to a gene: 6. As DNA, the CDR3 is TGCAGTGCAACCGCTAGCGGGAGTTACGAGCAGTACTTC. Amino acid sequence: CSATASGSYEQYF.

The DNA of the CDR3 is TGTGCCAGCAGTTCCGGACAGAGGACCTATAATTCACCCCTCCACTTT. Protein sequence: CASSSGQRTYNSPLHF. This rearrangement joins TRBV28 to TRBJ1-6; D is perhaps TRBD1 (6 bases). CDR1 is MDHEN and CDR2 is SYDVKM in the germline V gene. This CDR3 has 16 residues. Trimming took off 4 bases at V and 2 bases at J, with 12 bases between the two ends.

This chain joins TRBV12-3 or TRBV12-4 and TRBJ2-1; possibly TRBD1 for D (5 bases). Trimming cost V 2 bases and J 3 bases, with 8 bases left between them. The CDR3 has 14 amino acids. CDR3 DNA sequence: TGTGCCAGCAGTTTAATGACAGACTACAATGAGCAGTTCTTC. Translation gives CASSLMTDYNEQFF.

The chain uses TRBV7-2 and TRBJ1-5, with D hard to call. Germline CDR1 and CDR2: SGHTA and FQGNSA. The CDR3 has 15 residues. Trimming cost V 5 bases and J 3 bases, with 14 bases left between them. CDR3 loop: CASSPGRSLNQPQHF. CDR3 DNA: TGTGCCAGCAGCCCGGGGAGGAGCCTCAATCAGCCCCAGCATTTT.

This clonotype has ten or more counts. J is TRBJ1-2 and V is TRBV4-3; D gene ambiguous. The V gene lost 3 bases and the J gene lost 4 bases, with 15 bases spanning the gap. CDR3 length: 15 amino acids. From germline, CDR1 is LGHNA and CDR2 YSLEER. For the CDR3, the DNA is TGCGCCAGCAGCCACGGTGAGAGCAGCATCTATGGCTACACCTTC. The encoded protein is CASSHGESSIYGYTF.

This clonotype has more than one count but fewer than ten. The chain combines TRBV6-2 or TRBV6-3 with TRBJ2-7; 8 bases fit TRBD1. Unmatched junction bases numbered 10, after V lost 6 bases and J lost 3 bases. The CDR3 is made up of 15 amino acids. Germline loops: CDR1 MNHEY, CDR2 SVGEGT. CDR3 protein: CASSLPGQANYEQYF. The CDR3 coding sequence is TGTGCCAGCAGCTTACCGGGACAGGCCAACTACGAGCAGTACTTC.

In its sample, this clonotype was seen a few times. Just one base apart from a much larger clone, this may be a read error. The J gene is TRBJ1-6, the V gene TRBV10-3; a possible D gene is TRBD1 (5 bases). The V gene lost 5 bases and the J gene lost 5 bases, with 10 bases spanning the gap. The CDR3 totals 14 residues. The germline V gene encodes CDR1 ENHRY and CDR2 SYGVKD. CDR3 sequence: CAISPTEDNSPLHF. For the CDR3, the DNA is TGTGCCATCAGTCCGACAGAAGATAATTCACCCCTCCACTTT.